The 27 T cell receptor beta chains below all came from one sample that was sequenced in a study of response to subunit inactivated influenza vaccine. TCRdb passed the RT-PCR reads through MiXCR, listing each CDR3 protein once. This table holds roughly 170,000 distinct CDR3 sequences, nearly 9.5% found once. This sample comprised non-naive T cells sorted from PBMCs, obtained on the day of vaccination. The receptor set was obtained from a man aged 50 to 60 who received an inactivated influenza vaccine.

This clonotype was detected a few times. This rearrangement joins TRBV3-1 to TRBJ1-2; D might be TRBD1 (6 bases). This CDR3 contains 17 residues. Germline V gene sequence: CDR1 LGHDT, CDR2 YNNKEL (reference sequence). Trimming cost V 4 bases and J 3 bases, with 21 bases left between them. The CDR3 loop reads CASSPREYRESYYGYTF. The CDR3 DNA reads as TGTGCCAGCAGCCCAAGGGAATACAGGGAATCTTACTATGGCTACACCTTC. The variable domain in full, with the rest retrieved from reference TRBV3-1 and TRBJ1-2, is DTAVSQTPKYLVTQMGNDKSIKCEQNLGHDTMYWYKQDSKKFLKIMFSYNNKELIINETVPNRFSPKSPDKAHLNLHINSLELGDSAVYFCASSPREYRESYYGYTFGSGTRLTVV.

The chain carries TRBV7-7 and TRBJ2-5; weak D call: TRBD1 (6 bases). Trimming took 5 bases from V and 0 from J, leaving 22 bases between them. The CDR3 extends over 18 amino acids. Germline assignment: CDR1 SSHAT and CDR2 FNYEAQ (reference sequence). DNA for the CDR3: TGTGCCAGCAGCGACCGGAGAGTGGGCAGGGGCTACCAAGAGACCCAGTACTTC. It codes for CASSDRRVGRGYQETQYF. Full variable domain (rest looked up from reference TRBV7-7 and TRBJ2-5): GAGVSQSPRYKVTKRGQDVTLRCDPISSHATLYWYQQALGQGPEFLTYFNYEAQPDKSGLPSDRFSAERPEGSISTLTIQRTEQRDSAMYRCASSDRRVGRGYQETQYFGPGTRLLVL.

This clonotype occurred many times. This chain uses TRBV7-2 with TRBJ1-2; no definite D call. Germline V lookup: CDR1 SGHTA, CDR2 FQGNSA. The CDR3 covers 14 residues. The V gene lost 0 bases and the J gene lost 4 bases, with 9 bases spanning the gap. In DNA form, the CDR3 reads TGTGCCAGCAGCTTAGCGGAAGCTATCTATGGCTACACCTTC. This gives the protein CASSLAEAIYGYTF.

The chain joins TRBV7-9 to TRBJ1-2; D gene unclear. The CDR3 totals 14 residues. Germline values: CDR1 SEHNR, CDR2 FQNEAQ (reference sequence). Trimming pared 5 bases from V and 4 bases from J, leaving 14 bases between. DNA of the CDR3: TGTGCCAGCAGCGTAGGATTATTAAGCTATGGCTACACCTTC. This gives the protein CASSVGLLSYGYTF.

This clonotype showed up just a few times. The CDR3 loop reads CATSDPGQEPHQPQHF. For the CDR3, the DNA is TGTGCCACCAGTGATCCGGGACAAGAACCCCATCAGCCCCAGCATTTT. The chain uses TRBV24-1 and TRBJ1-5; tentative D call: TRBD1 (6 bases). CDR1 is KGHDR and CDR2 is SFDVKD in the germline V gene. The CDR3 runs 16 residues. V was pared by 3 bases and J by 5 bases, with 16 bases between.

The chain carries TRBV7-8 and TRBJ2-5; D might be TRBD1 or TRBD2, each matching 6 bases. With 4 bases removed from V and 4 bases from J, the gap between germline ends came to 13 bases. The CDR3 runs to 14 residues. Per the germline V gene, CDR1 is SGHVS and CDR2 is FQNEAQ. The CDR3 nucleotides read TGTGCCAGCAGCTCCGGGGGCCCAGGAGAGACCCAGTACTTC. This sequence encodes CASSSGGPGETQYF.

This clonotype was seen more than once but under ten times. CDR3 protein: CASKRENRGPNEQYF. In DNA form, the CDR3 reads TGCGCCAGCAAGAGGGAAAACAGGGGGCCAAACGAGCAGTACTTC. This chain uses TRBV5-1 with TRBJ2-7; 9 nucleotides match TRBD1. CDR1 and CDR2 from the germline V gene are SGHRS and YFSETQ. V was pared by 6 bases and J by 5 bases, with 12 bases of the junction left unmatched. This CDR3 comprises 15 residues.

Worth noting for this clonotype: A much larger clone lies one base from this, so it may be a read error. The chain couples TRBV7-2 to TRBJ2-7, with D perhaps TRBD2 (5 bases). Germline CDR1 SGHTA, CDR2 FQGNSA. The CDR3 contains 14 residues. As DNA, the CDR3 is TGTGCCAGCAGCTTAGCCTCCGGGAACTACGACCAGTACTTC. Its protein is CASSLASGNYDQYF. The full variable domain, completed using reference TRBV7-2 and TRBJ2-7, is GAGVSQSPSNKVTEKGKDVELRCDPISGHTALYWYRQSLGQGLEFLIYFQGNSAPDKSGLPSDRFSAERTGGSVSTLTIQRTQQEDSAVYLCASSLASGNYDQYFGPGTRLTVT.

A few counts support this clonotype. The CDR3 protein is CASSQPNRVDTQYF. In DNA form, the CDR3 reads TGCGCCAGCAGCCAACCCAACAGGGTTGACACCCAGTACTTC. The chain couples TRBV4-1 to TRBJ2-5; D possibly corresponds to TRBD1 (6 bases). Germline assignment: CDR1 MGHRA and CDR2 YSYEKL. Trimming removed 2 bases at V and 8 bases at J, with 15 bases between. This CDR3 contains 14 residues.

This clonotype has ten or more counts. In DNA, the CDR3 is TGCAGTGCTACCTGGACAGGGCAGTATCAGCCCCAGCATTTT. This sequence encodes CSATWTGQYQPQHF. The rearrangement joins TRBV20-1 to TRBJ1-5; the match to TRBD1 covers 8 bases. Germline V gene data show CDR1 as DFQATT and CDR2 as SNEGSKA (reference sequence). The junction had 7 bases not matched to a gene; V was cut back by 4 bases and J by 5 bases. This CDR3 is built from 14 residues.

V is TRBV10-3 and J is TRBJ1-6; the D is unclear. Per germline, CDR1 ENHRY and CDR2 SYGVKD. The CDR3 runs to 12 residues. Deletions cut 4 bases from V and 7 bases from J, with 5 bases between. This CDR3 reads CAISGQNSPLHF. DNA for the CDR3: TGTGCCATCAGTGGTCAGAATTCACCCCTCCACTTT.

This chain links TRBV5-1 with TRBJ1-2; D unclear. CDR3 length: 12 residues. V lost 4 bases and J lost 4, with 8 bases in between. The germline V gene encodes CDR1 SGHRS and CDR2 YFSETQ. The CDR3 DNA reads as TGCGCCAGCAGCCCTAGTGGCTATGGCTACACCTTC. This gives the protein CASSPSGYGYTF.

At least ten counts were recorded for this clonotype. CDR3 DNA sequence: TGTGCCAGCAGCTTGTCTAGCGGGATTACAGATACGCAGTATTTT. It is translated as CASSLSSGITDTQYF. J is TRBJ2-3 and V is TRBV5-6; 9 nucleotides align to TRBD2. The CDR3 covers 15 residues. Per the germline V gene, CDR1 is SGHDT and CDR2 is YYEEEE. V lost 1 base and J lost 3; bases outside the gene matches: 3. The complete variable domain, with remaining parts taken from reference TRBV5-6 and TRBJ2-3, reads DAGVTQSPTHLIKTRGQQVTLRCSPKSGHDTVSWYQQALGQGPQFIFQYYEEEERQRGNFPDRFSGHQFPNYSSELNVNALLLGDSALYLCASSLSSGITDTQYFGPGTRLTVL.

This chain joins TRBV6-5 and TRBJ2-7; 11 bases align to TRBD1. V shed 7 bases and J 7 bases; nucleotides not matched to a gene: 9. From germline, CDR1 is MNHEY and CDR2 SVGAGI. CDR3 length equals 14 residues. The CDR3 DNA reads as TGTGCCAGCATTTGGACAGGGGGCGCGTCAGAGCAGTACTTC. Its protein is CASIWTGGASEQYF.

In this sample, this clonotype turned up many times. The genes are TRBV5-1 and TRBJ1-4; D perhaps matches TRBD1 (5 bases). Trimming cost V 4 bases and J 5 bases, with 12 bases left between them. The CDR3 extends over 14 amino acids. Looked up from germline, CDR1 is SGHRS and CDR2 is YFSETQ. CDR3 in amino acids: CASSPGTGNEKLFF. CDR3 sequence (DNA): TGCGCCAGCAGCCCCGGGACGGGAAATGAAAAACTGTTTTTT.

This clonotype was seen a few times. This chain uses TRBV4-1 with TRBJ2-6, with D perhaps TRBD2 (7 bases). V shed 4 bases and J shed 1 base, with 20 bases lying between them. The CDR3 is 19 residues long. Germline V CDR1 and CDR2: MGHRA, YSYEKL. CDR3 bases: TGCGCCAGCAGCCCGCTGAGGGGCGGGGGCCTGTCTGGGGCCAACGTCCTGACTTTC. Protein sequence: CASSPLRGGGLSGANVLTF.

This chain links TRBV18 with TRBJ2-3; 10 bases agree with TRBD2. Per the germline V gene, CDR1 is KGHSH and CDR2 is LQKENI. The CDR3 loop spans 16 amino acids. V gave up 3 bases and J gave up 1 base; unmatched junction bases: 4. The CDR3 nucleotides are TGTGCCAGCTCACCCAGTCTAGCGGGGGGCACAGATACGCAGTATTTT. Amino acids: CASSPSLAGGTDTQYF.

The CDR3 is CASSLRDYSYNEQFF. CDR3 coding DNA: TGTGCCAGCAGTTTAAGGGACTATTCTTACAATGAGCAGTTCTTC. The rearrangement uses TRBV12-3 or TRBV12-4 and TRBJ2-1, with 7 positions matching TRBD2. The CDR3 covers 15 residues. J gave up 4 bases and V 2 bases, and 5 bases lay outside the gene matches.

The chain uses TRBV2 and TRBJ2-3; tentatively, D is TRBD2 (5 bases). The CDR3 length is 13 residues. V was clipped by 6 bases and J by 1 base, with 8 bases between them. CDR1 and CDR2 (germline): SNHLY, FYNNEI. The CDR3 here is CASRWGGTDTQYF. The DNA of the CDR3 is TGTGCCAGCAGATGGGGAGGCACAGATACGCAGTATTTT.

This chain joins TRBV3-1 and TRBJ2-1, with 7 bases that match TRBD1. From germline, CDR1 is LGHDT and CDR2 YNNKEL (reference sequence). The CDR3 covers 19 residues. The V and J ends lost 11 bases and 3 bases, in that order; junction bases with no gene match: 25. The CDR3 nucleotides read TGTGCCTTCTGTCAACGCCCGACAGGGACCCTTATTCACTACAATGAGCAGTTCTTC. Protein sequence: CAFCQRPTGTLIHYNEQFF.

In this sample, this clonotype turned up many times. The chain is built from TRBV12-3 or TRBV12-4 and TRBJ2-1; D is unclear. The V gene lost 10 bases and the J gene lost 0 bases, with 16 bases spanning the gap. The CDR3 is 15 residues long. The CDR3 DNA reads TGTGCCACAGCGAACCACCAGAGCTCCTACAATGAGCAGTTCTTC. It is translated as CATANHQSSYNEQFF.

The V call is TRBV7-3, the J call TRBJ2-5; 8 bases match TRBD1. The CDR3 runs 13 residues. The germline V gene encodes CDR1 SGHTA and CDR2 FQGTGA. The trim removed 5 bases at V and 5 bases at J, leaving 4 bases unmatched. CDR3 DNA: TGTGCCAGCAGCAGGGACAGGTTGGAGACCCAGTACTTC. Translating gives CASSRDRLETQYF.

This clonotype was seen many times. The chain recombines TRBV9 with TRBJ2-3, with D maybe TRBD2 (5 bases). This CDR3 is built from 14 residues. Germline V gives CDR1 SGDLS, CDR2 YYNGEE. V was trimmed by 2 bases and J by 4 bases, leaving 11 bases between them. The CDR3 protein is CASSVTTLPDTQYF. The CDR3 bases are TGTGCCAGCAGCGTGACTACTTTACCAGATACGCAGTATTTT.

The chain is built from TRBV4-1 and TRBJ2-4, with D perhaps assigned TRBD1 or TRBD2 (6 bases each). CDR3 length equals 17 residues. Trimming took off 4 bases at V and 1 base at J, with 17 bases between the two ends. Germline values: CDR1 MGHRA, CDR2 YSYEKL. CDR3 amino acids: CASSPQEGGRAKNIQYF. CDR3 sequence (DNA): TGCGCCAGCAGCCCCCAGGAGGGGGGCCGGGCCAAAAACATTCAGTACTTC.

The chain joins TRBV6-6 to TRBJ2-5, with a tentative D call TRBD1 (5 bases). Germline V CDR1 and CDR2: MNHNY, SVGAGI (reference sequence). V lost 2 bases and J 5 bases, leaving 9 bases between the germline ends. CDR3 length: 13 residues. Here the CDR3 reads CASSYQGLETQYF. Written as DNA, the CDR3 is TGTGCCAGCAGTTACCAGGGCCTGGAGACCCAGTACTTC.

V gene TRBV6-5 combines with J gene TRBJ2-1, with 11 bases lining up with TRBD2. Germline CDR1 reads MNHEY; CDR2 reads SVGAGI. The length of the CDR3 is 16 residues. The trim removed 2 bases at V and 5 bases at J, leaving 5 bases unmatched. CDR3 amino acids: CASSYTTSGTHNEQFF. In DNA form, the CDR3 reads TGTGCCAGCAGTTACACGACTAGCGGGACTCACAATGAGCAGTTCTTC.

This clonotype was seen many times. The rearrangement links TRBV10-3 to TRBJ1-3; D uncertain. Trimming took 3 bases from V and 7 from J, leaving 10 bases between them. This CDR3 is 13 amino acids long. Germline lookup yields CDR1 ENHRY and CDR2 SYGVKD. The CDR3 DNA follows: TGTGCCATCAGTGAATCCCCGCGGAACACCATATATTTT. Encoded protein: CAISESPRNTIYF.